This T cell receptor (beta chain) was retrieved from a study of spatial heterogeneity in lung cancer. This clonotype was seen repeatedly, ten times or more. Germline lookup yields CDR1 MNHEY and CDR2 SMNVEV (reference sequence). The CDR3 spans 15 residues. Trimming took 7 bases from V and 4 from J; bases not matched to a gene: 8. This sample's time point: sample taken at primary tumor resection. Extraction of whole RNA from tumor, nontumor lung or frozen PBMC preceded unsorted sequencing. TCRdb independently ran MiXCR on the 5' RACE reads; one entry per CDR3 protein. The sample comprises tens of thousands of distinct CDR3 sequences, roughly 15% of which are singletons, and 6.5% to 8.5% rests with the top ten.

The specimen was PBMCs, collected at surgery. The genes are TRBV27 and TRBJ2-1; TRBD2 agrees at 9 bases. This TCR derives from a male donor with early-stage non-small cell lung cancer. CDR3 loop: CASMEAGGSYNEQFF. The CDR3, as DNA: TGTGCCAGCATGGAAGCGGGAGGTTCTTACAATGAGCAGTTCTTC.